This TCR beta chain was found in a study of Ad26.COV2.S vaccination and SARS-CoV-2 variants. As for the study in general: Dosing was one shot or two shots 56 days apart.

This clone occurred once. Antigen: not known. Treatment meaning: roughly 19 received Ad26.COV2.S at low or high dose, single or two shots; about 5 received placebo; per-sample allocation not given. All samples were drawn on day 63, counting from the first vaccine or placebo injection. This Boston cohort included adults aged 18-55 years. Vaccination used an Ad26 vector expressing Wuhan-strain SARS-CoV-2 spike. TCRdb keeps only in-frame clones here, not all; method: immunoSEQ multiplex PCR. The sample shows 240,000 or so clones, over 75% of them seen only once. Study findings and constraints: Substantial breadth was reported for post-vaccination spike-specific CD8+ and CD4+ T cells.

The CDR3 length is 12 residues. The V gene's germline CDR1 is LGHDT and CDR2 YNNKEL (reference sequence). The V end lost 0 bases, the J end lost 6 bases, and 3 bases lay between the germline ends. The sample here was peripheral blood, taken in a trial of Ad26.COV2.S vaccine versus placebo. The chain joins TRBV3-1 (or the pseudogene TRBV3-2) to TRBJ1-5; D unresolved. This TCR came from a person between 18 and 60 years old who received the Ad26.COV2.S COVID-19 vaccine or a placebo. CDR3 DNA: TGTGCCAGCAGCCAAGAGAGTCAGCCCCAGCATTTT. Protein product: CASSQESQPQHF.